These T cell receptor beta chains were read from a single sample in a study of T cells in localized non-small cell lung cancer. The repertoire was sequenced with immunoSEQ multiplex PCR; TCRdb's copy has only in-frame clones and lacks some. This repertoire shows tens of thousands of clones, roughly 83% found once; its top ten account for 1.3%. The sample consisted of peripheral blood, taken before any cancer treatment. These receptors were obtained from a female donor of 60 years or more with stage I lung adenocarcinoma. The CDR3 runs from the conserved cysteine through the conserved F or W. The order of the fields is clone size, D gene, V gene, CDR3 length, J gene, CDR3 protein, CDR3 DNA. D genes are given only for firm matches. Clone size appears in some rows only: once, few, many, or a class for an expanded clone.

.	TRBD1	TRBV6-1	15	TRBJ2-1	CASPSGTGTYNEQFF	TGTGCCAGCCCGAGTGGGACAGGTACCTACAATGAGCAGTTCTTC
few	.	TRBV5-1	13	TRBJ2-1	CASSLLAYNEQFF	TGCGCCAGCAGCTTACTAGCCTACAATGAGCAGTTCTTC
.	.	TRBV4-2	18	TRBJ2-5	CASSQDPGQPAGGEAQYF	TGTGCCAGCAGCCAAGACCCGGGACAGCCGGCCGGGGGGGAGGCCCAGTACTTC
.	.	TRBV2	14	TRBJ2-4	CASSGVGPLGIQYF	TGTGCCAGCAGTGGTGTGGGGCCTCTGGGCATTCAGTACTTC
.	.	TRBV4-3	13	TRBJ1-5	CASSQDRHQPQHF	TGCGCCAGCAGCCAAGATCGGCATCAGCCCCAGCATTTT
.	.	TRBV6-5	12	TRBJ1-5	CASQESNQPQHF	TGTGCCAGCCAGGAGAGCAATCAGCCCCAGCATTTT
.	.	TRBV11-3	14	TRBJ2-3	CASSFTRSTDTQYF	TGTGCCAGCAGCTTCACTCGCAGCACAGATACGCAGTATTTT
.	.	TRBV11-3	14	TRBJ1-1	CASSLSGLNTEAFF	TGTGCCAGCAGCTTATCTGGGCTGAACACTGAAGCTTTCTTT
.	.	TRBV18	16	TRBJ2-5	CASSPGWTSVQETQYF	TGTGCCAGCTCACCGGGATGGACATCGGTCCAAGAGACCCAGTACTTC
.	.	TRBV28	15	TRBJ1-3	CASSFQFLGGNTIYF	TGTGCCAGCAGTTTCCAGTTTTTGGGAGGAAACACCATATATTTT
.	TRBD1	TRBV5-1	16	TRBJ2-7	CASSLGPGQGDYEQYF	TGCGCCAGCAGCTTGGGGCCGGGACAGGGTGACTACGAGCAGTACTTC
once	TRBD1	TRBV27	13	TRBJ1-2	CASSLDRDYGYTF	TGTGCCAGCAGTTTAGACAGGGACTATGGCTACACCTTC
.	TRBD1	TRBV5-1	15	TRBJ1-1	CASSMGQSMNTEAFF	TGCGCCAGCAGCATGGGACAGTCCATGAACACTGAAGCTTTCTTT
.	.	TRBV5-1	11	TRBJ2-7	CASSSSYEQYF	TGCGCCAGCAGCTCATCCTACGAGCAGTACTTC
.	TRBD1	TRBV13	16	TRBJ1-2	CASSLLTGGFSYGYTF	TGTGCCAGCAGCTTACTAACAGGGGGGTTCAGCTATGGCTACACCTTC
.	TRBD2	TRBV7-3	16	TRBJ2-1	CASSLTVLAGNNEQFF	TGTGCCAGCAGCTTAACTGTACTAGCGGGAAACAATGAGCAGTTCTTC
once	TRBD1	TRBV2	16	TRBJ2-7	CASSVPRTGLNYEQYF	TGTGCCAGCAGTGTACCCAGGACAGGGTTAAACTACGAGCAGTACTTC
.	.	TRBV19	15	TRBJ1-1	CASSPGLRMNTEAFF	TGTGCCAGTAGTCCCGGACTGCGAATGAACACTGAAGCTTTCTTT
.	.	TRBV10-3	16	TRBJ2-7	CAISETNGLSVYEQYF	TGTGCCATCAGTGAGACGAATGGACTGTCGGTCTACGAGCAGTACTTC
.	.	TRBV19	14	TRBJ1-5	CASSVARRDQPQHF	TGTGCCAGTAGCGTCGCCAGAAGGGATCAGCCCCAGCATTTT
.	.	TRBV6-6	12	TRBJ1-6	CASRQVESPLHF	TGTGCCAGCCGGCAGGTTGAGTCACCCCTCCACTTT
.	TRBD1	TRBV19	20	TRBJ1-1	CASSITVRTGGFLLSTEAFF	TGTGCCAGTAGTATAACTGTGAGGACAGGGGGCTTTTTGTTGAGCACTGAAGCTTTCTTT